This entry lists 27 T cell receptor beta chains sequenced from one sample in a study of regulatory T cells in long-lasting Graves disease. In building TCR beta libraries, iRepertoire HTBI primers were used together with Arm-PCR of CDR3 regions. TCRdb itself ran the multiplex PCR reads through MiXCR, one entry per CDR3 protein. The table has approximately 480,000 distinct CDR3 sequences, around 15% seen once; the top ten hold 10% to 15%. The sample's time point: newly diagnosed GD, antithyroid drugs for less than 3 months. Making the TCR library involved RNA that had been extracted from PBMCs. The data were also submitted as part of a second study, on T cells in Graves' hyperthyroidism and ophthalmopathy.

Material: peripheral blood mononuclear cells (PBMCs), obtained at new diagnosis, from a patient treated with antithyroid drugs. The receptors come from a man aged 35 to 55 with Graves disease.

This clonotype showed up many times. The V call is TRBV12-3 or TRBV12-4, the J call TRBJ2-2; 8 bases map to TRBD1. The CDR3 is 15 amino acids. Trimming took 3 bases from V and 5 from J; bases not matched to a gene: 5. The CDR3 protein is CASSFGQGQTGELFF. The CDR3 DNA follows: TGTGCCAGCAGTTTCGGACAGGGACAGACCGGGGAGCTGTTTTTT.

Many counts were recorded for this clonotype. This sequence joins TRBV10-3 and TRBJ2-1; D is possibly TRBD2 (5 bases). V was clipped by 6 bases and J by 6 bases, with 15 bases between them. The CDR3 spans 14 residues. The germline V gene has CDR1 ENHRY and CDR2 SYGVKD. CDR3 amino acids: CAISPEEVVNEQFF. CDR3 nucleotide sequence: TGTGCCATCAGCCCCGAGGAGGTCGTCAATGAGCAGTTCTTC.

This clonotype was detected many times. The gene calls are TRBV18 and TRBJ2-1; D is undetermined. This CDR3 is 16 amino acids long. Trimming took 2 bases from V and 0 from J, leaving 11 bases between them. The germline V gene has CDR1 KGHSH and CDR2 LQKENI. CDR3 region: CASSPTQWISYNEQFF. The CDR3 nucleotides read TGTGCCAGCTCACCAACTCAGTGGATCTCCTACAATGAGCAGTTCTTC.

This clonotype turned up a few times. This chain links TRBV10-3 with TRBJ2-3, with 12 bases lining up with TRBD2. The germline V gene encodes CDR1 ENHRY and CDR2 SYGVKD. J lost 0 bases, V lost 4 bases, and 5 bases had no gene match. CDR3 length: 17 amino acids. This chain's CDR3 is CAISVLAGGYSTDTQYF. CDR3 DNA: TGTGCCATCAGTGTACTAGCGGGAGGATACAGCACAGATACGCAGTATTTT.

The rearrangement uses TRBV6-2 or TRBV6-3 and TRBJ2-2; D remains unclear. Germline V gene data show CDR1 as MNHEY and CDR2 as SVGEGT. The V gene lost 5 bases and the J gene lost 1 base, with 11 bases spanning the gap. The CDR3 is 15 residues long. The CDR3, as DNA: TGTGCCAGCAGTGAAAAGGGCAGGAACACCGGGGAGCTGTTTTTT. Residues: CASSEKGRNTGELFF.

Concerning this clonotype itself: A much larger clone lies a single base off, so this may be a read error. This CDR3 fails to terminate in the conserved phenylalanine or tryptophan, so it likely reflects a read error. The chain recombines TRBV3-1 with TRBJ2-3; 8 nucleotides align to TRBD1. With 4 bases clipped from V and 1 base from J, the junction kept 10 bases outside the gene matches. Germline values: CDR1 LGHDT, CDR2 YNNKEL (reference sequence). This CDR3 is 17 amino acids long. CDR3 in amino acids: CASSPDWDRWGTDTQYV. The CDR3 DNA sequence: TGTGCCAGCAGCCCAGACTGGGACAGGTGGGGCACAGATACGCAGTATGTT.

This clonotype was found many times. This chain joins TRBV12-3 or TRBV12-4 and TRBJ2-3; 8 nucleotides agree with TRBD2. The V gene end was trimmed by 2 bases and the J gene end by 3 bases; junction bases not matched to a gene: 4. The CDR3 spans 15 residues. The CDR3 region has the DNA TGTGCCAGCAGTTTAAGCGGGAGAAGTACAGATACGCAGTATTTT. It codes for CASSLSGRSTDTQYF.

In its sample, this clonotype was seen many times. V gene TRBV28 combines with J gene TRBJ2-3, with D possibly TRBD2 on 6 matching bases. V gave up 1 base and J gave up 1 base, with 9 bases separating them. CDR3 length equals 15 residues. Germline loops: CDR1 MDHEN, CDR2 SYDVKM. The CDR3 protein is CASSLLPGGTDTQYF. The DNA of the CDR3 is TGTGCCAGCAGTTTATTGCCGGGAGGCACAGATACGCAGTATTTT.

There are a few counts of this clonotype. The chain has TRBV18 and TRBJ2-7, with D perhaps given as TRBD1 or TRBD2 (5 bases each). CDR1 and CDR2 from the germline V gene are KGHSH and LQKENI. Deletions cut 4 bases from V and 1 base from J, with 14 bases between. CDR3 length: 15 residues. The CDR3 loop is CASSQTLGTSYEQYF. DNA for the CDR3: TGTGCCAGCTCACAGACACTAGGGACGTCCTACGAGCAGTACTTC.

The rearrangement links TRBV6-2 or TRBV6-3 to TRBJ1-2; D may be TRBD1 (5 bases). Trimming took off 0 bases at V and 2 bases at J, with 7 bases between the two ends. The CDR3 length is 14 residues. Germline V CDR1 and CDR2: MNHEY, SVGEGT. The CDR3 DNA is TGTGCCAGCAGTTACTCTGGGGGGAACTATGGCTACACCTTC. Protein product: CASSYSGGNYGYTF.

J is TRBJ2-3 and V is TRBV7-9; 9 bases agree with TRBD2. Per germline, CDR1 SEHNR and CDR2 FQNEAQ (reference sequence). CDR3 length: 17 amino acids. V trimming: 6 bases; J trimming: 8 bases; junction bases outside the gene matches: 18. The CDR3 here is CASSHTLEIAGVTTQYF. The CDR3 coding sequence is TGTGCCAGCAGTCATACCCTCGAAATAGCGGGAGTTACTACGCAGTATTTT.

This clonotype was seen repeatedly, ten times or more. The rearrangement uses TRBV6-5 and TRBJ1-6; 8 positions agree with TRBD1. The CDR3 is 17 amino acids. V was pared by 2 bases and J by 8 bases, with 11 bases of the junction left unmatched. CDR1 and CDR2 from the germline V gene are MNHEY and SVGAGI. The CDR3 nucleotides are TGTGCCAGCAGTTACACAAGGACAGGGCCAGAAGATTCACCCCTCCACTTT. Protein product: CASSYTRTGPEDSPLHF.

This clonotype was observed at least ten times. The genes are TRBV5-1 and TRBJ2-7; 8 bases are a match to TRBD2. The V gene end was trimmed by 2 bases and the J gene end by 6 bases; junction bases not matched to a gene: 13. The CDR3 is made up of 16 amino acids. Per germline, CDR1 SGHRS and CDR2 YFSETQ. CDR3 sequence (DNA): TGCGCCAGCAGCTTTAAAACCAGCGGGAGTTCAGCCGAGCAGTACTTC. It specifies CASSFKTSGSSAEQYF. Using reference TRBV5-1 and TRBJ2-7 for the parts outside the CDR3, the full variable domain is KAGVTQTPRYLIKTRGQQVTLSCSPISGHRSVSWYQQTPGQGLQFLFEYFSETQRNKGNFPGRFSGRQFSNSRSEMNVSTLELGDSALYLCASSFKTSGSSAEQYFGPGTRLTVT.

Comments on this clonotype: The junction shows a germline mismatch at one end, possibly a read error. The V call is TRBV29-1, the J call TRBJ2-7; 8 bases map to TRBD2. This CDR3 has 13 residues. Germline loops: CDR1 SQVTM, CDR2 ANQGSEA. The CDR3 DNA follows: TGCAGCGTCCCCGGGACTAGGAAGAACGAGCAGCACTTC. It translates to CSVPGTRKNEQHF.

This clonotype came up many times. This chain links TRBV6-5 with TRBJ2-5; D might be TRBD2 (5 bases). CDR1 and CDR2 (germline): MNHEY, SVGAGI. CDR3 length: 15 residues. Between the trimmed V and J ends, which lost 0 bases and 4 bases, there was a span of 12 bases. CDR3 sequence: CASSYSAGFGETQYF. CDR3 bases: TGTGCCAGCAGTTACTCGGCGGGTTTTGGAGAGACCCAGTACTTC.

This clonotype has ten or more counts. The chain combines TRBV2 with TRBJ2-7; 7 nucleotides match TRBD1. Unmatched junction bases numbered 7, after V lost 2 bases and J lost 3 bases. The CDR3 has 15 residues. The germline V gene has CDR1 SNHLY and CDR2 FYNNEI. CDR3 DNA: TGTGCCAGCAGTGAAAGGACAGGAGATATCTACGAGCAGTACTTC. Amino acids: CASSERTGDIYEQYF.

This clonotype appeared many times. This sequence joins TRBV4-1 and TRBJ2-5; D is uncertain. The CDR3 spans 15 residues. Between the trimmed V and J ends, which lost 0 bases and 0 bases, there was a span of 8 bases. Looked up from germline, CDR1 is MGHRA and CDR2 is YSYEKL. The CDR3 reads CASSQEAQYQETQYF. Written as DNA, the CDR3 is TGCGCCAGCAGCCAAGAGGCCCAGTACCAAGAGACCCAGTACTTC.

Remarks on this clonotype: Germline is not matched at one junction end, which may reflect a read error. The chain couples TRBV6-2 or TRBV6-3 to TRBJ2-3; the D call may be TRBD1 or TRBD2 (5 bases each). Germline lookup yields CDR1 MNHEY and CDR2 SVGEGT. The CDR3 length is 18 residues. CDR3 sequence (DNA): TGTGCCAGCAATTACAGGTTTGCCGGGGCGGCTAGCACAGATACGCAGTATTTT. Protein: CASNYRFAGAASTDTQYF.

This clonotype appeared many times. The V gene is TRBV6-2 or TRBV6-3, the J gene TRBJ2-3; 9 positions agree with TRBD1. The V segment lost 2 bases and the J segment 3 bases; nucleotides outside the gene matches: 9. The CDR3 runs 17 residues. The germline CDR1 and CDR2 sequences are MNHEY and SVGEGT. This CDR3 is CASSYHLRTGETDTQYF. DNA of the CDR3: TGTGCCAGCAGTTACCACCTTCGGACAGGGGAGACAGATACGCAGTATTTT.

A note on this clonotype: One end of the junction is discordant with germline, which a read error may explain. The chain recombines TRBV19 with TRBJ1-1; 7 bases match TRBD1. This CDR3 has 13 amino acids. Per the germline V gene, CDR1 is LNHDA and CDR2 is SQIVND (reference sequence). CDR3 nucleotides: TGTGCCAGTCTAGGACAGGCGAACACTGGAGCTTTCTTT. Translating gives CASLGQANTGAFF.

This clonotype has only a few counts. Written as DNA, the CDR3 is TGTGCCAGCAGTACCGTAGGGGGTCACGAGCAGTACTTC. It yields the protein CASSTVGGHEQYF. The chain recombines TRBV2 with TRBJ2-7; D may be TRBD1 (6 bases). CDR3 length: 13 amino acids. Germline V CDR1 and CDR2: SNHLY, FYNNEI. V was clipped by 5 bases and J by 5 bases, with 13 bases between them.

This clonotype was counted many times. J is TRBJ2-5 and V is TRBV28; D remains ambiguous. V gave up 1 base and J gave up 0 bases, with 6 bases separating them. Germline V gene sequence: CDR1 MDHEN, CDR2 SYDVKM. CDR3 size: 14 residues. The CDR3 loop is CASSLYPDQETQYF. The CDR3 bases are TGTGCCAGCAGTTTATACCCGGACCAAGAGACCCAGTACTTC.

This clonotype was recorded at least ten times. This chain connects TRBV20-1 to TRBJ2-1; D unclear. The V and J ends lost 0 bases and 6 bases respectively, with 12 bases between them. This CDR3 has 14 amino acids. Looked up from germline, CDR1 is DFQATT and CDR2 is SNEGSKA (reference sequence). This CDR3 reads CSARDGVVTNEQFF. The CDR3 coding sequence is TGCAGTGCTAGAGATGGAGTGGTGACCAATGAGCAGTTCTTC.

This clonotype was seen at least ten times. The chain carries TRBV20-1 and TRBJ1-1; tentative D call: TRBD1 (6 bases). Germline values: CDR1 DFQATT, CDR2 SNEGSKA (reference sequence). The CDR3 contains 13 residues. With 7 bases removed from V and 4 bases from J, the gap between germline ends came to 16 bases. In DNA form, the CDR3 reads TGCAGTGTCCCACAGGGAGGGGGCACTGAAGCTTTCTTT. This encodes CSVPQGGGTEAFF.

The rearrangement uses TRBV7-9 and TRBJ1-3; possible D gene TRBD1, 6 bases. CDR3 length: 15 residues. Germline CDR1 and CDR2: SEHNR and FQNEAQ (reference sequence). The V gene lost 5 bases and the J gene lost 1 base, with 12 bases spanning the gap. CDR3 in amino acids: CASSPSQGSGNTIYF. CDR3 in DNA: TGTGCCAGCAGCCCATCACAGGGATCTGGAAACACCATATATTTT.

V and J are TRBV5-5 and TRBJ2-3; 9 bases are a match to TRBD2. CDR1 SGHKS and CDR2 YYEKEE come from the germline V gene (reference sequence). The CDR3 is 15 residues long. The J segment lost 2 bases and the V segment lost 2 bases, leaving 3 bases of the junction unmatched. Here the CDR3 DNA reads TGTGCCAGCAGCTTCAGCGGGGGGTTCACAGATACGCAGTATTTT. This encodes CASSFSGGFTDTQYF.

In the case of this clonotype: It may be a read error: a sequence one base away is much more abundant. Without the conserved terminal phenylalanine or tryptophan, this CDR3 likely stems from a read error. The CDR3 sequence: CASSETGFNTEAFS. CDR3 sequence (DNA): TGTGCCAGCAGTGAAACAGGGTTTAACACTGAAGCTTTCTCT. The chain carries TRBV2 and TRBJ1-1, with TRBD1 as a possible D gene (6 bases). The germline V and J ends were trimmed by 2 bases and 2 bases, with 9 bases remaining between them. This CDR3 has 14 residues. Germline V lookup: CDR1 SNHLY, CDR2 FYNNEI.